The 11 T cell receptor beta chains given below trace back to one sample, sequenced in a study of T cells in Graves' hyperthyroidism and ophthalmopathy. Regions amplified from RNA transcripts were the TCR beta CDR3 regions. RT-PCR in the first round (using the HTBI primer set) targeted the TCR CDR3. Using its own MiXCR run on the multiplex PCR reads, TCRdb lists one record per CDR3 protein. The table includes 400,000 or so distinct CDR3 sequences, about 15% detected once. Sequenced: blood. All receptors come from a woman aged 25 to 45 with Graves' ophthalmopathy.

This clonotype appeared many times. The chain has TRBV7-2 and TRBJ1-2; D unresolved. V lost 5 bases and J lost 2, with 9 bases in between. Per the germline V gene, CDR1 is SGHTA and CDR2 is FQGNSA. The CDR3 runs 13 residues. This CDR3 reads CASSLTTNYGYTF. For the CDR3, the DNA is TGTGCCAGCAGCCTCACAACGAACTATGGCTACACCTTC.

A remark on this clonotype: Given a much more abundant clone one base away, this may be a read error. This rearrangement joins TRBV7-9 to TRBJ2-5; D is ambiguous. The germline CDR1 and CDR2 sequences are SEHNR and FQNEAQ (reference sequence). The CDR3 is 15 amino acids. CDR3 sequence: CANSRLEPSQETQYF. In DNA form, the CDR3 reads TGTGCCAACAGCCGCCTTGAGCCCTCTCAAGAGACCCAGTACTTC.

The V and J genes are TRBV5-6 and TRBJ2-7; no clear D gene. V shed 2 bases and J shed 6 bases, with 15 bases lying between them. The germline V gene encodes CDR1 SGHDT and CDR2 YYEEEE. The CDR3 sequence is 14 residues long. The CDR3: CASSFLSVGPEQYF. As DNA, the CDR3 is TGTGCCAGCAGCTTCTTGTCCGTCGGTCCCGAGCAGTACTTC.

The count of this clonotype is one. The CDR3 here is CASSQEGTSRRGTGELFF. CDR3 coding DNA: TGTGCCAGCAGCCAAGAAGGGACTAGCCGGAGGGGCACCGGGGAGCTGTTTTTT. This chain connects TRBV5-5 to TRBJ2-2; 9 bases match TRBD2. Germline loops: CDR1 SGHKS, CDR2 YYEKEE (reference sequence). This CDR3 contains 18 residues. The V and J ends lost 4 bases and 4 bases, in that order; junction bases with no gene match: 14.

This clonotype showed up many times. The V call is TRBV28, the J call TRBJ2-5; unclear D gene. Trimming cost V 3 bases and J 3 bases, with 11 bases left between them. From germline, CDR1 is MDHEN and CDR2 SYDVKM. This CDR3 comprises 14 residues. CDR3 DNA sequence: TGTGCCAGCAGTTTCGGGCCAGCAGAAGAGACCCAGTACTTC. Translating gives CASSFGPAEETQYF.

This rearrangement joins TRBV20-1 to TRBJ1-2; D perhaps matches TRBD1 (6 bases). With 0 bases removed from V and 2 bases from J, the gap between germline ends came to 10 bases. This CDR3 comprises 14 residues. Germline V lookup: CDR1 DFQATT, CDR2 SNEGSKA (reference sequence). In nucleotides, the CDR3 is TGCAGTGCTAGAGAAACAGGGAGAAACTATGGCTACACCTTC. Translation gives CSARETGRNYGYTF.

In its sample, this clonotype was seen a few times. The J gene is TRBJ1-2, the V gene TRBV11-2; D is undetermined. With 1 base removed from V and 8 bases from J, the gap between germline ends came to 5 bases. Germline V gene sequence: CDR1 SGHAT, CDR2 FQNNGV. The CDR3 totals 11 residues. Here the CDR3 DNA reads TGTGCCAGCAGCTTAGGCCAGGGCTACACCTTC. This codes for CASSLGQGYTF.

J is TRBJ2-3 and V is TRBV5-5; 9 bases are shared with TRBD1. The CDR3 runs 15 residues. CDR1 and CDR2 (germline): SGHKS, YYEKEE (reference sequence). With V trimmed by 4 bases and J by 2 bases, 5 bases remained unmatched. The CDR3 DNA reads as TGTGCCAGCAGCGCGTGGGACAGGGCCACAGATACGCAGTATTTT. Translated: CASSAWDRATDTQYF. Full variable domain (remainder filled in from reference TRBV5-5 and TRBJ2-3): DAGVTQSPTHLIKTRGQQVTLRCSPISGHKSVSWYQQVLGQGPQFIFQYYEKEERGRGNFPDRFSARQFPNYSSELNVNALLLGDSALYLCASSAWDRATDTQYFGPGTRLTVL.

In its sample, this clonotype was seen many times. The gene calls are TRBV27 and TRBJ2-5; the D gene is possibly TRBD2 (5 bases). Per the germline V gene, CDR1 is MNHEY and CDR2 is SMNVEV (reference sequence). V lost 6 bases, J lost 1 base, and 12 bases lay in between. The CDR3 is 14 residues long. This CDR3 reads CASSRKRIQETQYF. The CDR3 DNA reads TGTGCCAGCAGCCGTAAGCGGATCCAAGAGACCCAGTACTTC.

As concerns this clonotype: A much larger clone differs from this one at a single base, so this may be a read error. This sequence joins TRBV20-1 and TRBJ1-4; TRBD1 is a possible D gene (5 bases). The CDR3 is 14 residues long. Looked up from germline, CDR1 is DFQATT and CDR2 is SNEGSKA (reference sequence). Deletions cut 3 bases from V and 7 bases from J, with 15 bases between. CDR3 in amino acids: CSASRPNGGEKLFF. CDR3 DNA: TGCAGTGCTAGTAGGCCAAACGGGGGTGAAAAACTGTTTTTT.

This clonotype occurred many times. This chain connects TRBV20-1 to TRBJ2-1, with 10 nucleotides matching TRBD2. CDR3 size: 18 residues. Germline V gives CDR1 DFQATT, CDR2 SNEGSKA (reference sequence). After removal of 1 base from V and 8 bases from J, the junction contained 17 bases not matched to a gene. CDR3 nucleotide sequence: TGCAGTGCTAGAGCGGGGGGGATAGCGGGGGGTCAAGGGGATGAGCAGTTCTTC. Protein product: CSARAGGIAGGQGDEQFF.